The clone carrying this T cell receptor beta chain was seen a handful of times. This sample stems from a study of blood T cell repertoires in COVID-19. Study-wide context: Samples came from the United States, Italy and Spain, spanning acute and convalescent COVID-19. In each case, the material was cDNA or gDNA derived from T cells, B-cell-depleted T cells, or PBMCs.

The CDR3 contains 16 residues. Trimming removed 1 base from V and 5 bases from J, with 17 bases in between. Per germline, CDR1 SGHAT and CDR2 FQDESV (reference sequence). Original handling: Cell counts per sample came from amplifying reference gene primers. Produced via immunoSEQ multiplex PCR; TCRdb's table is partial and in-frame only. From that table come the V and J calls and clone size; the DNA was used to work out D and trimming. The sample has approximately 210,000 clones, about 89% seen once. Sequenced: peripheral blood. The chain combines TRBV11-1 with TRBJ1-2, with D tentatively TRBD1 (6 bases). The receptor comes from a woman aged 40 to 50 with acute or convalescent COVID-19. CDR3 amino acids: CASSLDPGDRSYGYTF. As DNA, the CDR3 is TGTGCCAGCAGCTTAGATCCAGGGGATCGAAGTTATGGCTACACCTTC.